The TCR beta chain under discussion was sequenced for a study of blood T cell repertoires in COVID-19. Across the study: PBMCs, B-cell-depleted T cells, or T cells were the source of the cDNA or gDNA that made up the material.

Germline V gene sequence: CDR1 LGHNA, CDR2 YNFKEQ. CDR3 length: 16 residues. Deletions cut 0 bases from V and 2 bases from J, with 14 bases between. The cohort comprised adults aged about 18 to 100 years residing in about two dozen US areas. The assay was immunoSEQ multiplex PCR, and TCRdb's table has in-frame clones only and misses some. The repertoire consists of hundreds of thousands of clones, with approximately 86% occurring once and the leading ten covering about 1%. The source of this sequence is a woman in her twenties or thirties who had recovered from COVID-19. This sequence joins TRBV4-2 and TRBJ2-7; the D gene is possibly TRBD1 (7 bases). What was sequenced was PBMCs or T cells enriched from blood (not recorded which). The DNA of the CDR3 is TGTGCCAGCAGCCAAGATGGAGGGGGCACCCCCTACGAGCAGTACTTC. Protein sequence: CASSQDGGGTPYEQYF.